This T cell receptor beta chain was sequenced for a study of T-cell memory formation after mild COVID-19. Study at large: Largely donor-specific TCR clusters were found.

This clonotype has a handful of counts. Its target is unknown. MiXCR, run by TCRdb on the 5' RACE reads, gives a single entry per CDR3 protein. This table has around 140,000 distinct CDR3 sequences, under 30% appearing once. The V and J ends lost 1 base and 6 bases, in that order; junction bases with no gene match: 4. Germline assignment: CDR1 LGHNA and CDR2 YNFKEQ. The CDR3 contains 15 residues. Whole-study findings and limits: From day 15 to 85, contracting clones were balanced between CD4 and CD8, whereas later expanders leaned toward CD4+. Within pre-infection memory, some responding clones were found, suggesting cross-reactive memory joined.

The sequence derives from an adult woman who had mild COVID-19 (a few samples of this study predate the infection). Cell type and time point are not known. The sample consisted of PBMCs or a T cell subset sorted from them (not recorded which). This chain links TRBV4-2 with TRBJ2-1; 9 nucleotides align to TRBD1. CDR3 region: CASSQAPGQGNEQFF. CDR3 sequence (DNA): TGTGCCAGCAGCCAAGCTCCGGGACAGGGCAATGAGCAGTTCTTC.